The clone carrying this T cell receptor (beta chain) was picked up one time. This specimen comes from a study of circulating and synovial CD4+ cells in juvenile arthritis. The CDR3 contains 13 residues. Germline V gives CDR1 SEHNR, CDR2 FQNEAQ (reference sequence). Trimming cost V 0 bases and J 3 bases, with 5 bases left between them. Assay used: immunoSEQ multiplex PCR; TCRdb lists only in-frame clones, some missing. The data contain some 33,000 clones, approximately 94% of them singletons. The chain has TRBV7-9 and TRBJ1-2; possibly TRBD1 for D (5 bases). Sequencing was performed on CD4+ T cells from blood. This clonotype was sampled from a human donor with juvenile idiopathic arthritis. CDR3 amino acids: CASSLAGDYGYTF. In DNA form, the CDR3 reads TGTGCCAGCAGCTTAGCAGGGGACTATGGCTACACCTTC.